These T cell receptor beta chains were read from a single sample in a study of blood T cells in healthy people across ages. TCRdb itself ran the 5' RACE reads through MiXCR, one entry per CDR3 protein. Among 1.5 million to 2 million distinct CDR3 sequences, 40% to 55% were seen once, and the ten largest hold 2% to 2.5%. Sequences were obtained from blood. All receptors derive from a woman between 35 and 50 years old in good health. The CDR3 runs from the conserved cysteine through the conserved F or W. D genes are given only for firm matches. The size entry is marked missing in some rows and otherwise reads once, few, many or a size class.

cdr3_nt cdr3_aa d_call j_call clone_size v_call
TGTGCCAGCAGTGGCGGGACACTTTTTTACAATGAGCAGTACTTC CASSGGTLFYNEQYF - TRBJ2-5 - TRBV2
TGTGCCAGCTCCGGACAGGGCCTAAGCGATGGCTACACCTTC CASSGQGLSDGYTF TRBD1 TRBJ1-2 - TRBV18
TGTGCCAGCGCCCCTCGACAGGGACAAGAGACCCAGTACTTC CASAPRQGQETQYF TRBD1 TRBJ2-5 few TRBV7-9
TGCAGCGCTACGGGACAGAACACTGAAGCTTTCTTT CSATGQNTEAFF - TRBJ1-1 - TRBV29-1
TGTGCCAGCAGCTTCCCGGGGTGGCCTACCACGCCTAACTATGGCTACACCTTC CASSFPGWPTTPNYGYTF - TRBJ1-2 few TRBV7-6
TGCAGCGTTAGCGGGGGGGTAACAGATACGCAGTATTTT CSVSGGVTDTQYF TRBD2 TRBJ2-3 few TRBV29-1
TGTGCCAGCAGCCAAGGACGAGCGGGGGCCGGTGAGCAGTTCTTC CASSQGRAGAGEQFF TRBD2 TRBJ2-1 - TRBV3-1
TGTGCCGGCAGTTACAAGGGGGACTCCTACGAGCAGTACTTC CAGSYKGDSYEQYF - TRBJ2-7 - TRBV6-5
TGTGCCAGCACCCACTGGTCCGTGAAGGAGACCCAGTACTTC CASTHWSVKETQYF - TRBJ2-5 - TRBV28
TGTGCCAGCGCTCGCGGACAGCTCAATAATCAGCCCCAGCATTTT CASARGQLNNQPQHF - TRBJ1-5 - TRBV12-3/TRBV12-4
TGTGCCAGCAGCTTGGACCCAGGCTCTGGAAACACCATATATTTT CASSLDPGSGNTIYF - TRBJ1-3 - TRBV11-2
TGTGCCAGCGGCTTAAAGAAAACGTCCTACAATGAGCAGTTCTTC CASGLKKTSYNEQFF - TRBJ2-1 once TRBV2
TGCAGTGCTAGAGATCTAGGGACAGCCATCTCCTACGAGCAGTACTTC CSARDLGTAISYEQYF TRBD1 TRBJ2-7 - TRBV20-1
TGTGCCAGCAGCGTAGCTAACACAATGTCCTATGGCTACACCTTC CASSVANTMSYGYTF - TRBJ1-2 few TRBV9
TGCGCCAGCAGCTTGGAGCCGGGAACGGCAGATACGCAGTATTTT CASSLEPGTADTQYF - TRBJ2-3 - TRBV5-1
TGCGCCAGCGCCGGGACAGTACAAGAGACCCAGTACTTC CASAGTVQETQYF TRBD1 TRBJ2-5 - TRBV5-1
TGTGCCAGCAGCTCCTCTATTCCGGGCCATTTCACTGAAGCTTTCTTT CASSSSIPGHFTEAFF - TRBJ1-1 few TRBV5-5
TGTGCCAGCAGCCACAGGGAATCGGGGCAGTTCTTC CASSHRESGQFF - TRBJ2-1 - TRBV3-1
TGTGCCAGCAGCCTCGAGCGGGGTCTGGGTGAGCAGTTCTTC CASSLERGLGEQFF TRBD2 TRBJ2-1 - TRBV7-2
TGTGCCAGCAGTTACTCGGCAGGGAGCTCCTACGAGCAGTACTTC CASSYSAGSSYEQYF - TRBJ2-7 many TRBV6-5
TGTGCCAGCACCACCGGGACCGCCCCTTGGAATGAGCAGTTCTTC CASTTGTAPWNEQFF - TRBJ2-1 few TRBV7-9
TGTGCCAGCAGCCTGACGGGGGACAGTAACTATTATGGCTACACCTTC CASSLTGDSNYYGYTF TRBD1 TRBJ1-2 - TRBV27
TGTGCCAGCGAAGGACAGCCAAGCGAGCAGTACTTC CASEGQPSEQYF - TRBJ2-7 few TRBV2
TGTGCCAGCAGTTTATGGGACAGGGAAGGAGATACGCAGTATTTT CASSLWDREGDTQYF TRBD1 TRBJ2-3 - TRBV12-3/TRBV12-4
TGTGCCAGCAGCTCAGGACTAAGCGGGCTGACCTACAATGAGCAGTTCTTC CASSSGLSGLTYNEQFF - TRBJ2-1 - TRBV11-2
TGTGCCAGCAGTTTAACATCTCGAGTAGGGGCCAAAAACATTCGGTACTTC CASSLTSRVGAKNIRYF - TRBJ2-4 once TRBV27
TGTGCCAGCAGCGTTCGCGGAGACCTCGCCTACGAGCAGTACTTC CASSVRGDLAYEQYF - TRBJ2-7 - TRBV9
TGTGCCAGCAGCCAAGAATATCGGGCAGTCGAGCAGTTCTTC CASSQEYRAVEQFF - TRBJ2-1 once TRBV4-2
TGTGCCAGCAGCTTAGGGGGAATTGGACAAGAGACCCAGTACTTC CASSLGGIGQETQYF - TRBJ2-5 - TRBV7-2
TGTGCCAGCAGCTTGGGACTAGCGGGGGGAAGTTCGGAGACCCAGTACTTC CASSLGLAGGSSETQYF TRBD2 TRBJ2-5 - TRBV7-2
TGTGCCAGCAGTTACGAGTTGGAGTGGCAGTACTTC CASSYELEWQYF - TRBJ2-4 - TRBV6-2/TRBV6-3
TGCAGCGTCGAGACTAGCGGGTTTGCGGTAGAGCAGTTCTTC CSVETSGFAVEQFF TRBD2 TRBJ2-1 few TRBV29-1
TGTGCCAGCAGTTACTCTGCAGGACGCGCTGAGCAGTTCTTC CASSYSAGRAEQFF - TRBJ2-1 - TRBV6-2/TRBV6-3
TGCACCAGCAGCTGGACGTACAGGGGACGCCAAGAGACCCAGTACTTC CTSSWTYRGRQETQYF TRBD1 TRBJ2-5 - TRBV5-1
TGTGCCAGCACCCGATTCAGGGTTAGCAATCAGCCCCAGCATTTT CASTRFRVSNQPQHF - TRBJ1-5 - TRBV28
TGTGCCAGCAGTTTGGGGCGGCGGGGGCGTAGCACAGATACGCAGTATTTT CASSLGRRGRSTDTQYF - TRBJ2-3 few TRBV12-3/TRBV12-4
TGTGCCAGCAGTACTCCTAGCGGGGGTTGCGAGCAGTACTTC CASSTPSGGCEQYF TRBD2 TRBJ2-7 few TRBV28
TGTGCCAGCAGCCACAGAGGCCCACTAGCGGGGGATTCCACAGATACGCAGTATTTT CASSHRGPLAGDSTDTQYF TRBD2 TRBJ2-3 - TRBV7-9
TGTGCCAGCAGCCAAGAGGGACTCCCGTCCCGGGATACGCAGTATTTT CASSQEGLPSRDTQYF - TRBJ2-3 - TRBV7-3
TGTGCCAGCAATTGCCCGACGGCCACCTACGAGCAGTACTTC CASNCPTATYEQYF - TRBJ2-7 - TRBV6-2/TRBV6-3
TGTGCCAGCAGCCCAGCGGGGGGACCCTCCTGGAAGCAGTATTTT CASSPAGGPSWKQYF TRBD2 TRBJ2-3 - TRBV28
TGTGCCAGCAGTTCCGTAGCGGGGGGGAGAGAGACCCAGTACTTC CASSSVAGGRETQYF TRBD2 TRBJ2-5 many TRBV12-3/TRBV12-4
TGCGCCAGCAGCTTGGAGGGGGGTCCCACGGCCTATGGCTACACCTTC CASSLEGGPTAYGYTF - TRBJ1-2 - TRBV5-1
TGCGCCAGCAGTTTAAGTCGGAATAGCAATCAGCCCCAGCATTTT CASSLSRNSNQPQHF - TRBJ1-5 - TRBV4-3
TGCAGCGTCGCAACCGGGGGCTTCGAGACCCAGTACTTC CSVATGGFETQYF - TRBJ2-5 - TRBV29-1
TGTGCCAGCAGCCAATCCGTAAGGGACTACCGGGGCTCTGAAGCTTTCTTT CASSQSVRDYRGSEAFF - TRBJ1-1 - TRBV14
TGTGCCAGCAGCGTAGGTCTCAACTCCTACGAGCAGTACTTC CASSVGLNSYEQYF - TRBJ2-7 - TRBV11-2
TGTGCCAGCAGCTTGTACAGTCTGAAACCGGGACAGGGAGGGAACGAGCAGTACTTC CASSLYSLKPGQGGNEQYF TRBD1 TRBJ2-7 - TRBV7-9
TGTGCCAGCAGCGTCGGGACCGCCGTTGGGGACTATGGCTACACCTTC CASSVGTAVGDYGYTF - TRBJ1-2 - TRBV11-1